This TCR beta chain emerged from a study of T cell responses to AZD1222 COVID-19 vaccine. Study results and caveats: Along spike, vaccine-associated CD4 TCRs were found throughout, with dominance at 160-218 and 743-854. Just five or six AZD1222 recipients were seropositive at baseline. Clonal diversity was possibly underestimated, and white British individuals and females predominated among donors. Repertoire collection took place solely once the T cell response had peaked.

Comment on this clone: The antigen remains unidentified.

Generated by immunoSEQ multiplex PCR, the TCRdb table keeps only in-frame clones and is missing some. The sample holds around 140,000 clones; 85% to 95% are singletons and the top ten take approximately 12%. The starting material was peripheral blood, obtained after recovery from COVID-19. The clonotype comes from an adult who had recovered from COVID-19.

The CDR3 coding sequence is TGTGCCACCAGTGATTGGGAACAGAATACGCAGTATTTT. Translation: CATSDWEQNTQYF. The J gene is TRBJ2-3, the V gene TRBV24-1; unclear D gene. V dropped 2 bases and J dropped 7 bases, with 9 bases sitting between them. CDR3 size: 13 residues. CDR1 KGHDR and CDR2 SFDVKD come from the germline V gene.